These T cell receptor beta chains were read from a single sample in a study of glioma-infiltrating T cells. TCRdb called the multiplex PCR reads again in MiXCR, with one record for every CDR3 protein. The table includes about 380,000 distinct CDR3 sequences, roughly two fifths detected once. The specimen was glioma tissue, nonneoplastic brain tissue, or PBMCs (not recorded which). These receptor sequences come from a human donor with low-grade glioma or glioblastoma, undergoing nonglioma brain surgery, or in good health (not recorded which). Both conserved end residues are part of each CDR3. Each record gives: D gene, V gene, clone size, J gene, CDR3 protein, CDR3 DNA. The D gene is left open where the match is weak. Only part of the rows carry a size: once, few, many, or a class if the clone is expanded.

>.|TRBV19|.|TRBJ2-7
CASSIEDGNSYEQYF
TGTGCCAGTAGTATAGAAGACGGCAATTCCTACGAGCAGTACTTC
>.|TRBV7-2|.|TRBJ1-3
CASSSPGRDPGNTIYF
TGTGCCAGCAGCTCCCCTGGCAGGGATCCTGGAAACACCATATATTTT
>.|TRBV28|few|TRBJ2-7
CASSRWMNEQYF
TGTGCCAGCAGCCGATGGATGAACGAGCAGTACTTC
>TRBD1|TRBV10-3|few|TRBJ1-2
CATGQGSYGYTF
TGTGCCACCGGACAGGGGTCCTATGGCTACACCTTC
>.|TRBV28|many|TRBJ2-7
CGSGTPYEQYF
TGTGGTTCCGGGACACCTTACGAGCAGTACTTC
>.|TRBV28|many|TRBJ2-2
CASRWTGELFF
TGTGCCAGCAGATGGACCGGGGAGCTGTTTTTT
>.|TRBV28|.|TRBJ1-2
CASSLEAGSGYTF
TGTGCCAGCAGTTTAGAAGCAGGCAGCGGCTACACCTTC
>TRBD2|TRBV6-5|many|TRBJ2-1
CASSYLGLADNEQFF
TGTGCCAGCAGTTACTTGGGACTAGCGGACAATGAGCAGTTCTTC
>.|TRBV28|.|TRBJ2-7
CASSSGGPWEQYF
TGTGCCAGCAGTTCTGGGGGACCCTGGGAGCAGTACTTC
>.|TRBV7-8|once|TRBJ2-2
CASSLPPDRNTGELFF
TGTGCCAGCAGCTTACCCCCCGACAGGAACACCGGGGAGCTGTTTTTT
>.|TRBV27|.|TRBJ2-7
CASSYGPCSSYEQYF
TGTGCCAGCAGTTATGGGCCATGTAGCTCCTACGAGCAGTACTTC
>.|TRBV15|.|TRBJ2-3
CATSRDSGRVTDSQYF
TGTGCCACCAGCAGAGATTCGGGCAGGGTGACAGATTCGCAGTATTTT
>TRBD1|TRBV20-1|.|TRBJ2-5
CSANDRVDQETQYF
TGCAGTGCTAATGACAGGGTTGACCAAGAGACCCAGTACTTC
>TRBD2|TRBV20-1|many|TRBJ2-1
CSASKAGVHNEQFF
TGCAGTGCTAGTAAAGCGGGGGTCCACAATGAGCAGTTCTTC
>TRBD2|TRBV20-1|many|TRBJ2-3
CSAPGLAGATDTQYF
TGCAGCGCCCCGGGGCTAGCGGGAGCCACAGATACGCAGTATTTT
>TRBD1|TRBV27|many|TRBJ2-5
CASRSYRGSGKGQETQYF
TGTGCCAGCAGGTCGTACAGGGGATCGGGTAAGGGCCAAGAGACCCAGTACTTC